The rows below give T cell receptor beta chains drawn from one sample of a study of blood T cell repertoires in COVID-19. The method was immunoSEQ multiplex PCR; TCRdb's version includes in-frame clones alone and lacks a portion of them. The sample records 300,000 to 400,000 clones, around 83% being singletons. The sequencing input was peripheral blood. These receptors came from a man aged 25 to 45 with active or convalescent COVID-19. Both conserved end residues are trimmed from each CDR3. Each record gives: V gene, CDR3 length, CDR3 protein.

TRBV3-1/TRBV3-2 14 ASSQDPTGGTREQF
TRBV12-2 8 ASRSEGGV
TRBV4-2 11 ASSQDGSVRAF
TRBV6-6 10 ASSAGLYEQY
TRBV30 13 AWSSPGRRDNEQF
TRBV30 11 AWTAAGATEAF
TRBV11-1 12 ASTGWYSYNEQF
TRBV5-4 10 ASSIESLEQY
TRBV11-2 11 ASSFGQTYEQY
TRBV6-5 13 ASRPDRATNEKLF
TRBV28 13 ASSQKMGGNQPQH
TRBV9 14 ASSVAGTYYNEKLF
TRBV5-1 13 ASSFTGGYSYEQY
TRBV30 11 ARTRGVKDTQY
TRBV4-3 16 ASSQDLTGSGGDYEQY
TRBV9 12 ASPTGGSMETQY
TRBV30 14 AWSSLEGVDPWEQY
TRBV28 13 ASKGAGEGTDTQY
TRBV11-1 14 ASSLGTSGGYNEQF
TRBV28 14 ASSSPGLAGEETQY
TRBV20-1 14 SASKGFLAGGETQY
TRBV3-1/TRBV3-2 15 ASSQDRGPSSTDTQY
TRBV11-3 13 ASSSYRGRGTEAF
TRBV24-1 11 ATSGDINSPLH
TRBV4-3 14 ASSQDYRVGTDTQY
TRBV7-2 13 ASSPRQTSNQPQH
TRBV27 13 ASSFSGRASNEQF
TRBV6-5 12 ASSYSGTAYEQY
TRBV3-1/TRBV3-2 15 ASSQDLLAGGLNEQF
TRBV6-5 10 ASSPDSYGYT
TRBV5-4 14 ASSLTSGKISYEQY
TRBV18 13 ASSPQGQGPYEQY
TRBV7-8 13 ASSADLDNRLQLF
TRBV29-1 9 SVGGGHEAF